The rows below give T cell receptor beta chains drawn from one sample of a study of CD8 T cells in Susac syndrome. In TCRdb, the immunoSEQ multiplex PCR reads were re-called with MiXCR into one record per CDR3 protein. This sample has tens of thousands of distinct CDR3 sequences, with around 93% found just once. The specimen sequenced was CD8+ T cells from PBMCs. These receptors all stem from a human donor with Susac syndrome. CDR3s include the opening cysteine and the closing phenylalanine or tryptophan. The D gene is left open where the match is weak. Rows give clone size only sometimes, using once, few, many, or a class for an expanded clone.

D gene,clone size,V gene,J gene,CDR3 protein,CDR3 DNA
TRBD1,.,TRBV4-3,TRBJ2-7,CASSQDRGRSYEQYF,TGCGCCAGCAGCCAAGACAGGGGGCGATCCTACGAGCAGTACTTC
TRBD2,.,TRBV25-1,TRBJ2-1,CASSPGTSGSKIF,TGTGCCAGCAGTCCCGGGACTAGCGGGAGTAAGATCTTC
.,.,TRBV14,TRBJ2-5,CASSQGTFQETQYF,TGTGCCAGCAGCCAAGGGACTTTCCAAGAGACCCAGTACTTC
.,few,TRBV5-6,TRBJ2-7,CASSLDQGYEQYF,TGTGCCAGCAGCTTGGATCAGGGCTACGAGCAGTACTTC
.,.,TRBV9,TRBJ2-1,CASSVWGRGSNEQFF,TGTGCCAGCAGCGTATGGGGGAGAGGATCCAATGAGCAGTTCTTC
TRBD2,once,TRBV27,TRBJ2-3,CASALGTSGGYSPDTQYF,TGTGCCAGCGCCCTTGGGACTAGCGGGGGCTACTCACCAGATACGCAGTATTTT
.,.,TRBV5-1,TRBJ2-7,CASSLETSYEQYF,TGCGCCAGCAGCTTGGAAACTTCATACGAGCAGTACTTC
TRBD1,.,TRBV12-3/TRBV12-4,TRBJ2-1,CASRPGTGGNEQFF,TGTGCCAGCAGACCCGGGACAGGGGGCAATGAGCAGTTCTTC
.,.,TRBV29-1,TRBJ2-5,CSVEGGQAGGQETQYF,TGCAGCGTTGAGGGAGGACAGGCCGGGGGCCAAGAGACCCAGTACTTC
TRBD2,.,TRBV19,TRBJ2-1,CASSIGLAGYNEQFF,TGTGCCAGTAGTATCGGACTAGCGGGTTACAATGAGCAGTTCTTC
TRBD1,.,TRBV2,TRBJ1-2,CASSPQGDYGYTF,TGTGCCAGCAGTCCACAGGGGGACTATGGCTACACCTTC
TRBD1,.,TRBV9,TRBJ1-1,CASSVAPGQGGAEAFF,TGTGCCAGCAGCGTAGCCCCGGGACAGGGAGGGGCTGAAGCTTTCTTT
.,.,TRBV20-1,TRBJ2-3,CSATGTDTDTQYF,TGCAGTGCTACCGGGACGGACACAGATACGCAGTATTTT
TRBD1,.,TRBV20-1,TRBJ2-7,CSALDRVPYEQYF,TGCAGTGCGTTGGACAGGGTCCCCTACGAGCAGTACTTC
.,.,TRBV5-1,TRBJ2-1,CASSPDSNNEQFF,TGCGCCAGCAGCCCGGACAGTAACAATGAGCAGTTCTTC
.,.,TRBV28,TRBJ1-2,CASSSLGDNYGYTF,TGTGCCAGCAGTTCACTGGGGGACAACTATGGCTACACCTTC
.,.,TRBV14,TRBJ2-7,CASSHSSYEQYF,TGTGCCAGCAGCCACAGCTCCTACGAGCAGTACTTC
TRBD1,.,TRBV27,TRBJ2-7,CASSPKRDRPSSYEQYF,TGTGCCAGCAGTCCGAAACGGGACAGGCCTAGCTCCTACGAGCAGTACTTC
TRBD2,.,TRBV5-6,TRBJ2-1,CAMTKGLAGGDEQFF,TGTGCCATGACAAAAGGACTAGCGGGAGGGGATGAGCAGTTCTTC
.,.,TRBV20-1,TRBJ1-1,CSARVASGAFF,TGCAGTGCTAGAGTGGCGAGCGGAGCTTTCTTT
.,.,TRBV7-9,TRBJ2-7,CASSLVVPYEQYF,TGTGCCAGCAGCTTAGTAGTCCCGTACGAGCAGTACTTC
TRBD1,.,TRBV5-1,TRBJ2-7,CASSLAGRGFDEQYF,TGCGCCAGCAGCTTGGCCGGCAGGGGGTTCGACGAGCAGTACTTC
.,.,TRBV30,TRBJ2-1,CAWRGGNEQFF,TGTGCCTGGAGAGGGGGGAATGAGCAGTTCTTC
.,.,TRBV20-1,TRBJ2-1,CSARDIAGPSYNEQFF,TGCAGTGCTAGAGATATTGCGGGACCCTCCTACAATGAGCAGTTCTTC
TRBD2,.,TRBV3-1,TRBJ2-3,CASSLTPGRPTDTQYF,TGTGCCAGCAGTCTTACCCCCGGGAGGCCGACAGATACGCAGTATTTT
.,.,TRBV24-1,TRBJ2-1,CATSPGGGNEQFF,TGTGCCACCAGTCCGGGTGGGGGCAATGAGCAGTTCTTC
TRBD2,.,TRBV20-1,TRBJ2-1,CSARDLRTSGYNEQFF,TGCAGTGCTAGAGATCTGAGGACTAGCGGCTACAATGAGCAGTTCTTC
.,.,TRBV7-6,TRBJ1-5,CASSQWGDQPQHF,TGTGCCAGCAGCCAGTGGGGGGATCAGCCCCAGCATTTT
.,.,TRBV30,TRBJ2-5,CAWSLGQGGETQYF,TGTGCCTGGAGTCTAGGACAGGGAGGGGAGACCCAGTACTTC
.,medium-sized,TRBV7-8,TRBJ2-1,CASSLRDSPINEQFF,TGTGCCAGCAGCTTAAGGGACTCCCCGATCAATGAGCAGTTCTTC
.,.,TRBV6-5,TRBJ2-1,CASSQDSGNEQFF,TGTGCCAGCAGTCAAGACTCGGGGAATGAGCAGTTCTTC
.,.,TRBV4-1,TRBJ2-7,CASSQEREWVQYF,TGCGCCAGCAGCCAAGAGAGGGAATGGGTGCAGTACTTC
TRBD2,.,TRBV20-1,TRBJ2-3,CSARGRASIDTQYF,TGCAGTGCTAGGGGGAGGGCTAGTATTGATACGCAGTATTTT
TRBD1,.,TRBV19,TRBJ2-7,CASNGQGTHEQYF,TGTGCCAGTAATGGACAGGGAACGCACGAGCAGTACTTC
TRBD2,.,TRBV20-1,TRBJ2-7,CSARDGSGLALYEQYF,TGCAGTGCTAGAGATGGCTCCGGACTAGCGCTCTACGAGCAGTACTTC
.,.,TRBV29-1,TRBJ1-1,CSVPGADTEAFF,TGCAGCGTTCCCGGGGCTGACACTGAAGCTTTCTTT
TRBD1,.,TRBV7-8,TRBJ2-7,CASSLARDREFYEQYF,TGTGCCAGCAGCTTAGCGCGGGACAGGGAATTCTACGAGCAGTACTTC
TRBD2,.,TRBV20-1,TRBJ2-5,CSARGLAGARETQYF,TGCAGTGCTAGAGGACTAGCGGGCGCCCGGGAAACCCAGTACTTC
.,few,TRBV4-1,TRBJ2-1,CASSQAHNEQFF,TGCGCCAGCAGCCAAGCCCACAATGAGCAGTTCTTC